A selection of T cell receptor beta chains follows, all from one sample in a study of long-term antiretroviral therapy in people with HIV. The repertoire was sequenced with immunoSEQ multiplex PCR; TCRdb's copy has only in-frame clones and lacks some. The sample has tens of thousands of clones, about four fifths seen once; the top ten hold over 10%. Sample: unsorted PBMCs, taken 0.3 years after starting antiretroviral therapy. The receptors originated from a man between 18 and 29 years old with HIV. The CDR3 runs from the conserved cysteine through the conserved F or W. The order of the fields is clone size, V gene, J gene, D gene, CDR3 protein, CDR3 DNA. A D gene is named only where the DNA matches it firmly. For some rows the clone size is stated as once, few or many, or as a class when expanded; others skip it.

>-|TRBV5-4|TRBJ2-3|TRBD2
CASSPAGESTDTQYF
TGTGCCAGCAGCCCCGCGGGGGAGAGCACAGATACGCAGTATTTT
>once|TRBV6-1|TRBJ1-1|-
CASSEALGSVGAFF
TGTGCCAGCAGTGAAGCGCTTGGCTCAGTCGGAGCTTTCTTT
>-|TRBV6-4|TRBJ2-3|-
CASSETGSGTDTQYF
TGTGCCAGCAGTGAGACGGGAAGCGGCACAGATACGCAGTATTTT
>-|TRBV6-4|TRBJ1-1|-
CASSETGNTEAFF
TGTGCCAGCAGTGAGACAGGGAACACTGAAGCTTTCTTT
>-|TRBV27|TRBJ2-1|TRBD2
CASSPGPGGNEQFF
TGTGCCAGCAGTCCCGGGCCGGGGGGGAATGAGCAGTTCTTC
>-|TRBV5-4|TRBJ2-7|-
CASSLAAASSYEQYF
TGTGCCAGCAGCTTGGCTGCAGCCTCCTCCTACGAGCAGTACTTC
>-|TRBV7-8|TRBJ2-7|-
CASSSQARGAYEQYF
TGTGCCAGCAGCTCCCAGGCCCGGGGCGCCTACGAGCAGTACTTC
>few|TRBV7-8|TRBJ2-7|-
CASSLALGYEQYF
TGTGCCAGCAGCTTAGCGTTGGGCTACGAGCAGTACTTC
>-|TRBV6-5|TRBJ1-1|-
CASSYFSLGDTEAFF
TGTGCCAGCAGTTACTTTTCTTTGGGGGACACTGAAGCTTTCTTT
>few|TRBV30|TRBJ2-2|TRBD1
CAGTGGNTGELFF
TGTGCTGGGACAGGGGGTAACACCGGGGAGCTGTTTTTT
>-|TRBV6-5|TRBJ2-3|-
CASRQEGADTQYF
TGTGCCAGCAGGCAAGAAGGGGCAGATACGCAGTATTTT
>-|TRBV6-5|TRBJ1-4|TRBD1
CASRQGAREKLFF
TGTGCCAGCAGACAGGGGGCACGGGAAAAACTGTTTTTT
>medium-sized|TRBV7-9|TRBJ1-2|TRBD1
CASSPTGDGYTF
TGTGCCAGCAGCCCCACAGGGGATGGCTACACCTTC
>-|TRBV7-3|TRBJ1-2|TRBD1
CASSSDRGYGYTF
TGTGCCAGCAGCTCCGACAGGGGCTATGGCTACACCTTC
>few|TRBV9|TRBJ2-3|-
CASNSDTQYF
TGTGCCAGCAACTCAGATACGCAGTATTTT
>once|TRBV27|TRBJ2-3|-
CASGGRADTQYF
TGTGCCAGCGGTGGGCGGGCGGACACGCAGTATTTT
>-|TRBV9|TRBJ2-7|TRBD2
CASSEGGLAGAYEQYF
TGTGCCAGCAGCGAGGGGGGACTAGCGGGAGCCTACGAGCAGTACTTC
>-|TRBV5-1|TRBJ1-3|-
CASSLSGDSGNTIYF
TGCGCCAGCAGCTTGTCAGGGGACTCTGGAAACACCATATATTTT
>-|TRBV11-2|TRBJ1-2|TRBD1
CASSFRTGTGGGTNYGYTF
TGTGCCAGCAGTTTTCGGACAGGAACAGGGGGGGGCACTAACTATGGCTACACCTTC
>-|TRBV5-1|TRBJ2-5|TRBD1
CASSFPRQGAGWETQYF
TGCGCCAGCAGCTTCCCGAGACAGGGGGCAGGTTGGGAGACCCAGTACTTC
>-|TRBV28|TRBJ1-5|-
CASSLWIVGRDQPQHF
TGTGCCAGCAGTTTATGGATTGTGGGAAGGGATCAGCCCCAGCATTTT
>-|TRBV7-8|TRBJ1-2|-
CASSLAGVTGGYTF
TGTGCCAGCAGCTTAGCTGGGGTTACGGGTGGCTACACCTTC
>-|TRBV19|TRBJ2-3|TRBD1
CASSRTKGGTLTDTQYF
TGTGCCAGTAGTAGGACGAAAGGGGGCACCCTGACAGATACGCAGTATTTT
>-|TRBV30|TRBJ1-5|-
CAWTSRTGQPQHF
TGTGCCTGGACCAGCCGGACGGGGCAGCCCCAGCATTTT
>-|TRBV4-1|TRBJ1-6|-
CASSQTDSDNSPLHF
TGCGCCAGCAGCCAAACCGACAGTGATAATTCACCCCTCCACTTT
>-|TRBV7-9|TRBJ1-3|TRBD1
CASSLPPTGVKGNTIYF
TGTGCCAGCAGCTTACCCCCGACAGGGGTGAAAGGAAACACCATATATTTT
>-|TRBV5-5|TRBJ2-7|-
CASSTTTLGYEQYF
TGTGCCAGCAGCACCACTACACTAGGGTACGAGCAGTACTTC
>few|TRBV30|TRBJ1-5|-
CAWSMDNRYSNQPQHF
TGTGCCTGGAGCATGGACAATCGATATAGCAATCAGCCCCAGCATTTT
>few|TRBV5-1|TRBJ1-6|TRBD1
CASSLGTGHYNSPLHF
TGCGCCAGCAGCTTGGGGACAGGGCACTATAATTCACCCCTCCACTTT
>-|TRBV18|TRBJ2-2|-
CASSPPRGTSNTGELFF
TGTGCCAGCTCACCACCGCGGGGAACCTCTAACACCGGGGAGCTGTTTTTT
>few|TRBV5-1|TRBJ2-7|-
CASSLGYEQYF
TGCGCCAGCAGCTTGGGTTACGAGCAGTACTTC
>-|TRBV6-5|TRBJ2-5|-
CASSGPDETQYF
TGTGCCAGCAGTGGGCCGGACGAGACCCAGTACTTC
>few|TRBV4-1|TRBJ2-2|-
CASRPTGSGELFF
TGCGCCAGCAGACCAACAGGGAGCGGGGAGCTGTTTTTT
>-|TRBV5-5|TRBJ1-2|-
CASSQRADGYTF
TGTGCCAGCAGCCAGAGGGCGGATGGCTACACCTTC
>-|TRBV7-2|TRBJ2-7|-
CASSPSAGQGYEQYF
TGTGCCAGCAGCCCCTCAGCGGGCCAGGGTTACGAGCAGTACTTC
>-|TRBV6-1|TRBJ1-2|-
CASRETLLYGYTF
TGTGCCAGCAGGGAGACGTTGCTGTATGGCTACACCTTC
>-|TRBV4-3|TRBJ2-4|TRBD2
CASSQYVLAGVTVAKNIQYF
TGCGCCAGCAGCCAGTATGTACTAGCGGGAGTCACCGTGGCCAAAAACATTCAGTACTTC
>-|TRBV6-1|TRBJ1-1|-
CASRPTGNTEAFF
TGTGCCAGCAGGCCTACAGGGAACACTGAAGCTTTCTTT
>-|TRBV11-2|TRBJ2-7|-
CASSLSGTSYEQYF
TGTGCCAGCAGCTTGTCAGGGACCTCCTACGAGCAGTACTTC
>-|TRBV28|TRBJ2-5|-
CASSFAFRGVETQYF
TGTGCCAGCAGTTTCGCCTTTAGGGGGGTGGAGACCCAGTACTTC
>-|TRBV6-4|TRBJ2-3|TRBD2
CASSDIAGGTDTQYF
TGTGCCAGCAGTGACATAGCGGGGGGAACAGATACGCAGTATTTT
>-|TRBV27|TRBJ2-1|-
CASSLSIGASEQFF
TGTGCCAGCAGTTTATCGATTGGGGCCAGTGAGCAGTTCTTC
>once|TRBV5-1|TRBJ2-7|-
CASSLGQALTYEQYF
TGCGCCAGCAGCTTGGGCCAGGCGCTTACCTACGAGCAGTACTTC
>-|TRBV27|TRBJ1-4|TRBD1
CASARQGLDEKLFF
TGTGCCAGCGCGCGACAGGGACTAGATGAAAAACTGTTTTTT
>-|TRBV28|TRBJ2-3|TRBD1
CASSPETGAGSDTQYF
TGTGCCAGCAGTCCCGAGACAGGGGCCGGCTCCGATACGCAGTATTTT
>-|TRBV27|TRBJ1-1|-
CASSFGVEGEAFF
TGTGCCAGCAGTTTTGGGGTGGAAGGTGAAGCTTTCTTT
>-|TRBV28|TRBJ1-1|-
CASSSSAGDTWATEAFF
TGTGCCAGCAGTTCCTCGGCGGGTGATACGTGGGCCACTGAAGCTTTCTTT
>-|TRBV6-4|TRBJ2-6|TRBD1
CASSRDSDLSGANVLTF
TGTGCCAGCAGCCGGGACAGTGACCTCTCTGGGGCCAACGTCCTGACTTTC
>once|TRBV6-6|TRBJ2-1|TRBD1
CASSYSGQGIYNEQFF
TGTGCCAGCAGTTACTCAGGACAGGGAATCTACAATGAGCAGTTCTTC
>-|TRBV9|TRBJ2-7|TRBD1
CASSVTGESGYEQYF
TGTGCCAGCAGCGTTACAGGGGAGTCTGGCTACGAGCAGTACTTC
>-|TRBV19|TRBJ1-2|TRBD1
CASSYGTGDYGYTF
TGTGCCAGTAGTTACGGGACAGGGGACTATGGCTACACCTTC
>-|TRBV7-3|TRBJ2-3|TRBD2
CASSSSGGGSSTDTQYF
TGTGCCAGCAGCTCTAGCGGGGGTGGGTCTAGCACAGATACGCAGTATTTT
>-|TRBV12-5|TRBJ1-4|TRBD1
CASGRGQSGEKLFF
TGTGCTAGTGGTCGGGGACAGTCGGGGGAAAAACTGTTTTTT
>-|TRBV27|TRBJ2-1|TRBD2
CASSRTSTYNEQFF
TGTGCCAGCTCTAGGACTAGCACCTACAATGAGCAGTTCTTC
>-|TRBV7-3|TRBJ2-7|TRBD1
CASSPGTGTMGEQYF
TGTGCCAGCAGCCCAGGGACAGGTACAATGGGGGAGCAGTACTTC